This T cell receptor (beta chain) emerged from a study of monozygotic twins with cystic fibrosis. The CDR3 is 18 residues long. The V end lost 2 bases, the J end lost 0 bases, and 20 bases lay between the germline ends. The germline V gene has CDR1 MDHEN and CDR2 SYDVKM. Turning to this clone: Its antigen is not identified.

The protocol was immunoSEQ multiplex PCR, while the TCRdb copy is restricted to in-frame clones and leaves out a portion. This sample has about 32,000 clones, with 92% found just once. Findings and caveats of the study: Nucleotide-identical clonotype sharing was significantly higher within monozygotic CF twin pairs than between unrelated CF individuals. No link emerged between shared CDR3 counts and age, concordance or severity. V usage most resembled the co-twin in 13 of 16 pairs.

Sequenced: blood. This chain uses TRBV28 with TRBJ2-7, with a tentative D call TRBD1 (5 bases). The clonotype originates from a girl aged 2 to 9 with cystic fibrosis. CDR3 region: CASSLTGRLGLSSYEQYF. The CDR3 nucleotides are TGTGCCAGCAGTTTAACCGGCCGGTTGGGGCTGAGCTCCTACGAGCAGTACTTC.